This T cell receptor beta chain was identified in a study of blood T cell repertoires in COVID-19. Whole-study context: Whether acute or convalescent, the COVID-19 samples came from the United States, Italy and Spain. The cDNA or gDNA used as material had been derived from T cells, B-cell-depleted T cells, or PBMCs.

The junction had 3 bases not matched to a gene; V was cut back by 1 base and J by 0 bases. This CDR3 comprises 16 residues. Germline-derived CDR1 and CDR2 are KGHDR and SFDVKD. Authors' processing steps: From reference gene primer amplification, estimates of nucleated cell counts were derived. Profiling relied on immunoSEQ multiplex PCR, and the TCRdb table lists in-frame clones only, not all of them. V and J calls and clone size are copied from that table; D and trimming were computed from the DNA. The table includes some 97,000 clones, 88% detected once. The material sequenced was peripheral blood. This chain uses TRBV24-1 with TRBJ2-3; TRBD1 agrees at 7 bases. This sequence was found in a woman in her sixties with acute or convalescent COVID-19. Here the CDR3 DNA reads TGTGCCACCAGTGATTTCGGGACAGCTAGCACAGATACGCAGTATTTT. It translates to CATSDFGTASTDTQYF.